The 31 T cell receptor beta chains listed next were all sequenced from one sample in a study of T cells after yellow fever vaccination. TCRdb analysed the 5' RACE reads with MiXCR anew, one entry per CDR3 protein. Of a few hundred thousand distinct CDR3 sequences detected, under 15% appear once; the ten largest clones hold roughly 3%. The sample consisted of CD4+ T cells sorted from PBMCs, taken 15 days after the yellow fever booster vaccination. The receptors here all came from a man younger than 30 who received the YFV17D yellow fever vaccine.

The CDR3 coding sequence is TGCGCCAGCAGCGCGGAGGTGGGGAATGGCTACACCTTC. This translates into CASSAEVGNGYTF. The J gene is TRBJ1-2, the V gene TRBV5-1; D remains unclear. The germline V gene encodes CDR1 SGHRS and CDR2 YFSETQ. The length of the CDR3 is 13 residues. V lost 4 bases, J lost 6 bases, and 13 bases lay in between.

This chain connects TRBV5-5 to TRBJ2-3; D unclear. The germline V gene has CDR1 SGHKS and CDR2 YYEKEE (reference sequence). This CDR3 has 15 residues. V was trimmed by 4 bases and J by 2 bases, leaving 14 bases between them. The CDR3 DNA sequence: TGTGCCAGCAGCCCCGGCTCGATTAACACAGATACGCAGTATTTT. It encodes CASSPGSINTDTQYF.

V and J are TRBV28 and TRBJ2-7; possible D gene TRBD2, 5 bases. Germline values: CDR1 MDHEN, CDR2 SYDVKM. The CDR3 runs 13 residues. CDR3 nucleotide sequence: TGTGCCAGCAGTGTTATTATAGGACTCACCCCGATCGTC. Protein sequence: CASSVIIGLTPIV.

The chain employs TRBV15 and TRBJ1-2; D is uncertain. V shed 0 bases and J shed 8 bases, with 16 bases lying between them. Germline V CDR1 and CDR2: LNHNV, YYDKDF (reference sequence). The CDR3 totals 15 residues. The CDR3 coding sequence is TGTGCCACCAGCAGAGATAATCCGGGTGAACGCGGCTACACCTTC. This codes for CATSRDNPGERGYTF.

This clonotype was detected only a few times. V gene TRBV7-3 combines with J gene TRBJ2-3, with 11 bases lining up with TRBD2. Germline V gene data show CDR1 as SGHTA and CDR2 as FQGTGA. V dropped 1 base and J dropped 6; count of bases not matched to a gene: 6. The CDR3 runs to 16 residues. For the CDR3, the DNA is TGTGCCAGCAGCTTAAGGAGGACTAGCGGGTACGATACGCAGTATTTT. It translates to CASSLRRTSGYDTQYF.

The chain combines TRBV24-1 with TRBJ2-2; D is unclear. The germline V gene encodes CDR1 KGHDR and CDR2 SFDVKD. V lost 4 bases and J lost 8, with 16 bases in between. CDR3 size: 15 residues. The CDR3 DNA is TGTGCCACCAGTGAAGGGCTCTACACCGGTGGGGAGCTGTTTTTT. It is translated as CATSEGLYTGGELFF.

This clonotype has more than one count but fewer than ten. The rearrangement links TRBV29-1 to TRBJ1-2; 8 bases map to TRBD1. V was clipped by 5 bases and J by 6 bases; unmatched bases: 11. The length of the CDR3 is 14 residues. The germline V gene has CDR1 SQVTM and CDR2 ANQGSEA. The CDR3 DNA reads TGCAGCGTTAACAGGGGGAATCCCCCTGATGGCTACACCTTC. It yields the protein CSVNRGNPPDGYTF.

The chain is built from TRBV20-1 and TRBJ2-7; D gene uncertain. V was shortened by 3 bases and J by 3 bases, with 21 bases between the two germline ends. From germline, CDR1 is DFQATT and CDR2 SNEGSKA (reference sequence). This CDR3 spans 16 amino acids. This CDR3 is CSASELFGGANYEQYF. As DNA, the CDR3 is TGCAGTGCTAGTGAGTTATTTGGTGGAGCTAACTACGAGCAGTACTTC.

The chain links TRBV9 to TRBJ1-3; 8 bases agree with TRBD1. Trimming at V came to 3 bases and at J to 9 bases, leaving 5 bases not matched to a gene. CDR1 SGDLS and CDR2 YYNGEE come from the germline V gene. The CDR3 consists of 13 residues. CDR3 in amino acids: CASSGQGSVTIYF. The CDR3 nucleotides read TGTGCCAGCAGCGGACAGGGGTCGGTCACCATATATTTT.

V usage is TRBV7-3 and J usage is TRBJ2-5; TRBD1 agrees at 7 bases. CDR3 length: 13 residues. V lost 4 bases and J lost 5; bases outside the gene matches: 4. Germline CDR1 is SGHTA and CDR2 is FQGTGA. The CDR3 region has the DNA TGTGCCAGCAGCTCGGACAGGTCCGAGACCCAGTACTTC. Its protein is CASSSDRSETQYF.

This clonotype was observed at least ten times. The chain joins TRBV4-3 to TRBJ1-5; D gene ambiguous. Trimming removed 0 bases from V and 11 bases from J, with 17 bases in between. The CDR3 is 15 amino acids. Germline CDR1 reads LGHNA; CDR2 reads YSLEER. The CDR3 protein is CASSQDLTPQWAQHF. CDR3 in DNA: TGCGCCAGCAGCCAAGATCTCACGCCCCAATGGGCCCAGCATTTT.

The gene calls are TRBV12-5 and TRBJ2-7; D gene uncertain. CDR1 and CDR2 from the germline V gene are LGHNT and FRNRAP. The CDR3 totals 16 residues. V was shortened by 1 base and J by 0 bases, with 13 bases between the two germline ends. The CDR3 bases are TGTGCTAGTGGTTTGGGACCGAGAAAGAGCTCCTACGAGCAGTACTTC. Translated: CASGLGPRKSSYEQYF.

This clonotype was observed at least ten times. The V and J genes are TRBV20-1 and TRBJ1-1, with D hard to call. The CDR3 has 15 amino acids. Germline V gene lookup returns CDR1 DFQATT and CDR2 SNEGSKA (reference sequence). V was shortened by 5 bases and J by 1 base, with 17 bases between the two germline ends. The CDR3 here is CSAPDRSARNTEAFF. As DNA, the CDR3 is TGCAGTGCTCCAGATCGGTCGGCAAGGAACACTGAAGCTTTCTTT.

At least ten counts were recorded for this clonotype. The rearrangement links TRBV29-1 to TRBJ2-3; TRBD1 is a possible D gene (5 bases). V lost 2 bases and J lost 2, with 8 bases in between. The CDR3 covers 13 residues. Germline V gene sequence: CDR1 SQVTM, CDR2 ANQGSEA. The DNA of the CDR3 is TGCAGCGTTGAACCAGGGTTCACAGATACGCAGTATTTT. Protein sequence: CSVEPGFTDTQYF.

In this sample, this clonotype turned up a few times. The J gene is TRBJ1-1, the V gene TRBV12-3 or TRBV12-4, with unresolved D. V was clipped by 6 bases and J by 1 base, with 9 bases between them. CDR3 size: 13 residues. The CDR3 nucleotides are TGTGCCAGCAGGAGTTCCGGGAACACTGAAGCTTTCTTT. Its protein product is CASRSSGNTEAFF.

This chain connects TRBV27 to TRBJ2-1; 13 bases line up with TRBD2. The CDR3 length is 15 residues. V gave up 4 bases and J gave up 7 bases; unmatched junction bases: 4. The germline V gene encodes CDR1 MNHEY and CDR2 SMNVEV (reference sequence). CDR3 in DNA: TGTGCCAGCAGTTCACTAGCGGGGGGGGTAAATGAGCAGTTCTTC. Its protein product is CASSSLAGGVNEQFF.

This clonotype has just a few counts. The J gene is TRBJ2-7, the V gene TRBV7-6; 7 nucleotides match TRBD1. This CDR3 spans 15 amino acids. The germline V gene encodes CDR1 SGHVS and CDR2 FNYEAQ. Losses at the gene ends were 3 bases for V and 5 bases for J; bases not matched to a gene: 10. Here the CDR3 DNA reads TGTGCCAGCAGCTTGTGGGACAGAAAAACGGACGAGCAGTACTTC. This encodes CASSLWDRKTDEQYF.

The rearrangement links TRBV12-3 or TRBV12-4 to TRBJ2-7, with 10 bases matching TRBD2. With 6 bases clipped from V and 5 bases from J, the junction kept 10 bases outside the gene matches. The CDR3 is 15 amino acids. The CDR3 DNA follows: TGTGCCAGCAGCCATAGCGGGGGGCTGTTACACGAGCAGTACTTC. Translated: CASSHSGGLLHEQYF.

The rearrangement joins TRBV10-3 to TRBJ2-3; D call uncertain. This CDR3 is 11 amino acids long. CDR1 is ENHRY, CDR2 SYGVKD, per germline. V was shortened by 8 bases and J by 2 bases, with 5 bases between the two germline ends. For the CDR3, the DNA is TGTGCCATCCAGAACACAGATACGCAGTATTTT. It yields the protein CAIQNTDTQYF.

This chain connects TRBV2 to TRBJ2-2; possible D gene TRBD2, 5 bases. The germline gives CDR1 SNHLY, CDR2 FYNNEI. The CDR3 runs 12 residues. V was cut by 3 bases and J by 6 bases, with 5 bases left in between. CDR3 nucleotide sequence: TGTGCCAGCAGTGAGGAGGCCGGGGAGCTGTTTTTT. It yields the protein CASSEEAGELFF. Full variable domain (missing parts from reference TRBV2 and TRBJ2-2): EPEVTQTPSHQVTQMGQEVILRCVPISNHLYFYWYRQILGQKVEFLVSFYNNEISEKSEIFDDQFSVERPDGSNFTLKIRSTKLEDSAMYFCASSEEAGELFFGEGSRLTVL.

This chain uses TRBV6-2 or TRBV6-3 with TRBJ2-7; perhaps D is TRBD1 or TRBD2 (5 bases each). The CDR3 covers 13 residues. Germline loops: CDR1 MNHEY, CDR2 SVGEGT. Between the trimmed V and J ends, which lost 5 bases and 9 bases, there was a span of 17 bases. The CDR3 loop reads CASSPPGRIGQYV. CDR3 nucleotides: TGTGCCAGCAGTCCTCCGGGGCGGATAGGGCAGTACGTC.

J is TRBJ2-4 and V is TRBV12-3 or TRBV12-4, with 7 bases matching TRBD1. The CDR3 has 20 amino acids. The trim removed 5 bases at V and 3 bases at J, leaving 22 bases unmatched. In DNA form, the CDR3 reads TGTGCCAGCAGTCCCCCTCGACAGGGATTGTCTCTTGGAGTCAAAAACATTCAGTACTTC. Its protein product is CASSPPRQGLSLGVKNIQYF.

This clonotype was recorded at least ten times. V gene TRBV9 combines with J gene TRBJ2-5; a weak D match, TRBD1 (6 bases). CDR3 size: 12 residues. V gave up 3 bases and J gave up 5 bases, with 8 bases separating them. Germline loops: CDR1 SGDLS, CDR2 YYNGEE. CDR3: CASSAQGETQYF. The CDR3 DNA reads as TGTGCCAGCAGCGCGCAGGGGGAGACCCAGTACTTC.

This clonotype occurred many times. This chain connects TRBV5-1 to TRBJ2-1, with 7 bases lining up with TRBD2. V shed 7 bases and J 9 bases; nucleotides not matched to a gene: 10. CDR1 is SGHRS, CDR2 YFSETQ, per germline. CDR3 size: 13 residues. This CDR3 is CASFLTGGSEQFF. The CDR3 DNA reads as TGCGCCAGCTTCCTGACGGGGGGAAGTGAGCAGTTCTTC.

The V and J genes are TRBV5-4 and TRBJ2-2; D unresolved. The V end was cut by 4 bases, the J end by 4 bases, with 8 bases between. Germline V CDR1 and CDR2: SGHNT, YYREEE (reference sequence). This CDR3 comprises 13 residues. The CDR3 sequence: CASSTASTGELFF. The CDR3 coding sequence is TGTGCCAGCAGCACAGCGAGCACCGGGGAGCTGTTTTTT.

In its sample, this clonotype was seen many times. The chain uses TRBV12-3 or TRBV12-4 and TRBJ1-4; no clear D. CDR3 length equals 14 residues. The ends were cut back, 3 bases at V and 3 bases at J, with 8 bases in the middle. The CDR3 protein is CASSFSAANEKLFF. CDR3 in DNA: TGTGCCAGCAGTTTCTCCGCGGCTAATGAAAAACTGTTTTTT.

J is TRBJ2-7 and V is TRBV29-1; D is unresolved. V shed 4 bases and J shed 0 bases, with 10 bases lying between them. The length of the CDR3 is 13 residues. CDR1 SQVTM and CDR2 ANQGSEA come from the germline V gene. CDR3 DNA: TGCAGCGTTGCGATTGGCAGCTCCTACGAGCAGTACTTC. Translation gives CSVAIGSSYEQYF.

With regard to this clonotype: The junction differs from germline at one of its ends, possibly a read error. The chain links TRBV5-4 to TRBJ2-1; D unresolved. The germline CDR1 and CDR2 sequences are SGHNT and YYREEE (reference sequence). This CDR3 is 13 amino acids long. CDR3 sequence reads: CVSSLLGRSEQFF. The CDR3 DNA reads as TGTGTCAGCAGCCTTCTAGGGCGGAGCGAGCAGTTCTTC.

This clonotype has more than one count but fewer than ten. This rearrangement joins TRBV5-1 to TRBJ1-1, with D maybe TRBD1 (5 bases). This CDR3 has 13 residues. Germline CDR1 and CDR2: SGHRS and YFSETQ. V was shortened by 8 bases and J by 1 base, with 12 bases between the two germline ends. The CDR3 sequence: CASNRGGNTEAFF. As DNA, the CDR3 is TGCGCCAGTAACCGGGGGGGGAACACTGAAGCTTTCTTT.

There are many counts of this clonotype. The chain is built from TRBV4-1 and TRBJ1-2; 8 bases fit TRBD1. The germline V gene encodes CDR1 MGHRA and CDR2 YSYEKL. Unmatched junction bases numbered 8, after V lost 4 bases and J lost 4 bases. The CDR3 consists of 15 residues. This CDR3 reads CASSLTDRGRYGYTF. The CDR3 DNA sequence: TGCGCCAGCAGCCTCACCGACAGGGGACGCTATGGCTACACCTTC.

This clonotype was observed a handful of times. The V and J genes are TRBV6-6 and TRBJ1-6, with D possibly being TRBD1 (5 bases). The CDR3 has 15 amino acids. Germline CDR1 is MNHNY and CDR2 is SVGAGI (reference sequence). Trimming took 6 bases from V and 2 from J, leaving 11 bases between them. In DNA, the CDR3 is TGTGCCAGCAGGGGGACCGGCGCCTATAATTCACCCCTCCACTTT. It is translated as CASRGTGAYNSPLHF.